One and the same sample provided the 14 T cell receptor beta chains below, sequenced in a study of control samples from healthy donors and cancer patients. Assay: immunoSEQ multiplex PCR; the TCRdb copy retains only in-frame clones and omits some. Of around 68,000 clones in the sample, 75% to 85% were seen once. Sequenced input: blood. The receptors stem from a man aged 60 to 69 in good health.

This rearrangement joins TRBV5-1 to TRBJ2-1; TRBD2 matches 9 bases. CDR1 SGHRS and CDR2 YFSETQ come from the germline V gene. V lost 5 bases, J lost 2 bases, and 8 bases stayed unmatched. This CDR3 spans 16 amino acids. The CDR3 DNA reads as TGCGCCAGCAGTCCAAATTTAGCGGGAGCCTACAATGAGCAGTTCTTC. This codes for CASSPNLAGAYNEQFF.

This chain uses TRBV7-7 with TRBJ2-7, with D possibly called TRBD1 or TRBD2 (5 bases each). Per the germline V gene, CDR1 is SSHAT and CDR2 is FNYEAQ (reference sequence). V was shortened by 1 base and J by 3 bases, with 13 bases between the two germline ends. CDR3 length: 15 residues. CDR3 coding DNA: TGTGCCAGCAGCTTAGTCCAGGGACCTAACTACGAGCAGTACTTC. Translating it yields CASSLVQGPNYEQYF.

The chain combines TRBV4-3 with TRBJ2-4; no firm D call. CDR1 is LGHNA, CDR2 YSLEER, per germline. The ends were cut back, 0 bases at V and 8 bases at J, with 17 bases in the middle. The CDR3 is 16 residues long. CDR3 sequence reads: CASSQEFRQSTDIQYF. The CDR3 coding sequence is TGCGCCAGCAGCCAAGAATTCCGGCAATCCACGGACATTCAGTACTTC.

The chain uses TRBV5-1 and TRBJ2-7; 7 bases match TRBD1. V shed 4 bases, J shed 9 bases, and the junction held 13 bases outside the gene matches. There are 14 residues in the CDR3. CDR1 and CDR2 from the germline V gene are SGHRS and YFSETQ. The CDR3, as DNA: TGCGCCAGCAGCGCATGGACAGGATCTAGGGGGCAGTACTTC. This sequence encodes CASSAWTGSRGQYF.

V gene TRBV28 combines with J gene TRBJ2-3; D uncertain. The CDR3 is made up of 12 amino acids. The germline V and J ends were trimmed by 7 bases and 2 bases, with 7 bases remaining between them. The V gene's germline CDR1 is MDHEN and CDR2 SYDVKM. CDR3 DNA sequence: TGTGCCAGCAAGGGCGACACAGATACGCAGTATTTT. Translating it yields CASKGDTDTQYF. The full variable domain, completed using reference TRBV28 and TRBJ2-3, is DVKVTQSSRYLVKRTGEKVFLECVQDMDHENMFWYRQDPGLGLRLIYFSYDVKMKEKGDIPEGYSVSREKKERFSLILESASTNQTSMYLCASKGDTDTQYFGPGTRLTVL.

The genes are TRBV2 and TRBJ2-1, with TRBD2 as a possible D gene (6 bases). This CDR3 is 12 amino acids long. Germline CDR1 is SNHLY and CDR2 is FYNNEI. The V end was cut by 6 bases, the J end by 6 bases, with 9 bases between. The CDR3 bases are TGTGCCAGCAGCCGGACTACCAATGAGCAGTTCTTC. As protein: CASSRTTNEQFF.

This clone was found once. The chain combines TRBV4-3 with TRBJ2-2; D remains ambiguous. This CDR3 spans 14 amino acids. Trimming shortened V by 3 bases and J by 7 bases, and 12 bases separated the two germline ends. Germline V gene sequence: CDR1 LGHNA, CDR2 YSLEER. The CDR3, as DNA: TGCGCCAGCAGCCAGCTAACCAGCTTCGGGGAGCTGTTTTTT. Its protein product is CASSQLTSFGELFF.

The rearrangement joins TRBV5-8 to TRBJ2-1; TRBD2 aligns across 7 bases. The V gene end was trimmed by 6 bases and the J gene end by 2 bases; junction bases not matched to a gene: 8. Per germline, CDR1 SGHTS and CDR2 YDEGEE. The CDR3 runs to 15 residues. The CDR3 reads CASIHRTRPYNEQFF. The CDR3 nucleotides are TGTGCCAGCATCCACCGGACTAGACCCTACAATGAGCAGTTCTTC.

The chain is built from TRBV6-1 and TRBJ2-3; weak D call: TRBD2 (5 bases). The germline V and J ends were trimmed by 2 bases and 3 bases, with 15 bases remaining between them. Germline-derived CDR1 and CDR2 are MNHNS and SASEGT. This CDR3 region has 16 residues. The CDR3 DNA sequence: TGTGCCAGCAGTGAAATGAGGGTGGTAGGAACAGATACGCAGTATTTT. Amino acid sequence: CASSEMRVVGTDTQYF.

CDR3 region: CASSQETGGLDTQYF. The CDR3 DNA follows: TGTGCCAGCAGCCAAGAAACGGGAGGGCTAGATACGCAGTATTTT. The rearrangement links TRBV4-2 to TRBJ2-3; TRBD2 matches at 8 bases. Germline CDR1 is LGHNA and CDR2 is YNFKEQ. This CDR3 spans 15 amino acids. V dropped 0 bases and J dropped 5; count of bases not matched to a gene: 4.

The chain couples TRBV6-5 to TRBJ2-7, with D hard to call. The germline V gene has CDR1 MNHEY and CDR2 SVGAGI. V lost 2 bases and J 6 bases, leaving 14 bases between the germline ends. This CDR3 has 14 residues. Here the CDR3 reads CASSYRSHSGEQYF. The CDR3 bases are TGTGCCAGCAGTTACAGATCCCATAGTGGCGAGCAGTACTTC.

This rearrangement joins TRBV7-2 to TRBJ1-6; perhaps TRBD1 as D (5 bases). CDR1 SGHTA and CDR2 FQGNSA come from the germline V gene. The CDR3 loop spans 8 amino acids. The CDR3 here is CKVQALHF. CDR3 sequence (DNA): TGTAAGGTACAGGCCCTCCACTTT.

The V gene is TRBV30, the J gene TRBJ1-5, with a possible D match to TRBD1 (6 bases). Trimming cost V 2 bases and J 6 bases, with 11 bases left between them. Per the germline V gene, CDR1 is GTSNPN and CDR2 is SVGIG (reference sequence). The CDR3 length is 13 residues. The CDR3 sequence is CAWSTQGRQPQHF. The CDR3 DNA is TGTGCCTGGAGTACGCAGGGGCGTCAGCCCCAGCATTTT.

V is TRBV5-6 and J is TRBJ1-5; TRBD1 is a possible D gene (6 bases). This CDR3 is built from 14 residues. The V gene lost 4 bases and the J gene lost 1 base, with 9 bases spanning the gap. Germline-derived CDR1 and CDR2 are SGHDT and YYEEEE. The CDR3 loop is CASSHGQSNQPQHF. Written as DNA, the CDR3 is TGTGCCAGCAGCCATGGACAGAGCAATCAGCCCCAGCATTTT.